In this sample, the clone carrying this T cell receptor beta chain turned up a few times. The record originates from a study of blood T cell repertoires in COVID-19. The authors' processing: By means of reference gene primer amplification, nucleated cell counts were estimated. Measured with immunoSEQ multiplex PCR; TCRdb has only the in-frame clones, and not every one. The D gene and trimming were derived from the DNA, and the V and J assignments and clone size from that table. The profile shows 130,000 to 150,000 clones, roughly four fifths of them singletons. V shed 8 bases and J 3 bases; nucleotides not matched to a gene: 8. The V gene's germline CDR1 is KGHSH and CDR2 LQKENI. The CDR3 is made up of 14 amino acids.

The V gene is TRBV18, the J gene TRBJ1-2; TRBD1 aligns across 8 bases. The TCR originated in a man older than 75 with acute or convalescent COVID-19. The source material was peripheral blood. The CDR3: CASRTTGEDYGYTF. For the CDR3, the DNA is TGTGCCAGCCGAACGACAGGGGAGGACTATGGCTACACCTTC.